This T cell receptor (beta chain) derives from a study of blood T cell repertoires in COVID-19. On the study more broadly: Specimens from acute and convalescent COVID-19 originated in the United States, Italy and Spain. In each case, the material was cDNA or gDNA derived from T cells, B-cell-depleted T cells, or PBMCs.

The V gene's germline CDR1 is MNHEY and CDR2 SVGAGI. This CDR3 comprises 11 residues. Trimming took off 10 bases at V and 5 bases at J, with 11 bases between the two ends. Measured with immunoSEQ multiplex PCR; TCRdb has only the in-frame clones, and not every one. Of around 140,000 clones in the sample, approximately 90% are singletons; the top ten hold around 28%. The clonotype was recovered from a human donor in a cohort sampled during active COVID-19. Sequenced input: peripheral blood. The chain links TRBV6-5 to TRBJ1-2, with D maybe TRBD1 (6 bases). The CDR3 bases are TGTGCCAACAGGGTCGGGTATGGCTACACCTTC. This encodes CANRVGYGYTF.